This T cell receptor beta chain is from a study of T-cell reconstitution after alpha-beta-depleted transplantation in children listed by TCRdb under 2016. Some background on the complete study: Using TCR repertoire profiling, the study quantitatively followed how T-cell immune reconstitution unfolded in children after TCRalphabeta/CD19-depleted allogeneic hematopoietic cell transplantation. What the authors observed across the whole study: The frequencies of hyperexpanded clones fell over the following months, and after one year, T-cell counts and TCRbeta diversity were mostly attributed to newly produced T cells. Apparently early alphabetaT-cell count recovery about two months after transplant reportedly relied on only several hundred rapidly expanded clones derived from non-depleted graft cells. In some patients, the high TCRbeta diversity seen at day 60 was put down to recipient T cells and intrathymic progenitors that had survived conditioning.

The library was obtained by PCR. This sample was sequenced with an Illumina HiSeq 2500. To normalize quantification of the TCRbeta repertoire, the TCR libraries were built with molecular barcoding that relied on unique molecular identifiers. Using fastp trimming at Q25 and MiXCR clonotype assembly, TCRdb reanalyzed the public sequencing data and kept in-frame beta chains. Identical CDR3 proteins give one entry, which carries the most common genes and DNA. In all, the sample holds over 85,000 distinct CDR3 sequences, and 4.5% to 7.5% of those were seen once. 6.1% of the sample is in the top ten clones. This clonotype has only a few counts. It lacks a known antigen. Qualities for individual bases were not recorded, and no much larger clone is one base off. What this sample's time point label stands for: day 60 (about 2 months) after transplantation. Per the publication, the treatment or condition label means: allogeneic hematopoietic cell transplantation with graft depleted of TCRalphabeta T cells and CD19 B cells. TCRalphabeta/CD19-depleted allogeneic hematopoietic cell grafts were given to the transplant recipients, all of whom were children.

Based on the germline V gene, the CDR1 and CDR2 sequences are MNHEY and SVGAGI. The trim is 6 bases for V and 2 bases for J, with a gap of 11 bases between the germline ends. Counted from cysteine to phenylalanine, this CDR3 has 13 amino acids. Only the CDR3 portion is preserved as DNA: 39 bases, with reading frame beginning at the first base. Here the chain combines TRBV6-5 and TRBJ2-7, with TRBD1 perhaps the D gene, on 6 matching bases. The sequencing here drew on PBMCs, mostly from graft donor cells, taken 60 days after TCRalphabeta/CD19-depleted stem cell transplant. This receptor was taken from a female patient aged 2-9 years who had a stem cell transplant for Fanconi anemia, so the T cells may come from the graft donor. The DNA sequence reads TGTGCCAGCAGAAGACAGGACCCCTACGAGCAGTACTTC. This encodes CASRRQDPYEQYF.